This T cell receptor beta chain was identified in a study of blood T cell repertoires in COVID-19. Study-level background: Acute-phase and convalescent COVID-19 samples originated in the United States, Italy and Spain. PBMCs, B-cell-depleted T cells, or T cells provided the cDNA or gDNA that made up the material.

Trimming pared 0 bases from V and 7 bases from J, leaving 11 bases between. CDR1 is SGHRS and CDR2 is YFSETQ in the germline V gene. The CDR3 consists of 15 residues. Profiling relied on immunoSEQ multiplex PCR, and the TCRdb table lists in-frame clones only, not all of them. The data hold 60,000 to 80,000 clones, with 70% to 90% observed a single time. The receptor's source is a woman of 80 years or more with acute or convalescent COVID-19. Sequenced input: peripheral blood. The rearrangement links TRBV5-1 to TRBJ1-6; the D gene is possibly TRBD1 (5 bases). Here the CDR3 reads CASSLEGVGNSPLHF. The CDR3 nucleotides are TGCGCCAGCAGCTTGGAAGGGGTGGGGAATTCACCCCTCCACTTT.